This T cell receptor beta chain comes out of a study of Ad26.COV2.S vaccination and SARS-CoV-2 variants. Study observations and caveats: Spike-specific TCR breadth ran higher among vaccine recipients than placebo recipients. Post-vaccination breadth of spike-specific CD8+ and CD4+ T cell responses was reportedly substantial.

Remarks on this clone: Its antigen is undetermined.

Deletions cut 5 bases from V and 10 bases from J, with 9 bases between. CDR3 length: 11 amino acids. Per germline, CDR1 MNHEY and CDR2 SVGAGI. Method: immunoSEQ multiplex PCR; TCRdb's copy keeps in-frame clones and lacks some. Of roughly 100,000 clones listed, 80% are singletons. The sequence derives from a human donor who had recovered from COVID-19. This material consisted of peripheral blood, taken after recovery from COVID-19. The rearrangement uses TRBV6-5 and TRBJ2-1; the D is unclear. CDR3 loop: CASSPFDEQFF. The CDR3 DNA is TGTGCCAGCAGTCCCTTTGACGAGCAGTTCTTC.